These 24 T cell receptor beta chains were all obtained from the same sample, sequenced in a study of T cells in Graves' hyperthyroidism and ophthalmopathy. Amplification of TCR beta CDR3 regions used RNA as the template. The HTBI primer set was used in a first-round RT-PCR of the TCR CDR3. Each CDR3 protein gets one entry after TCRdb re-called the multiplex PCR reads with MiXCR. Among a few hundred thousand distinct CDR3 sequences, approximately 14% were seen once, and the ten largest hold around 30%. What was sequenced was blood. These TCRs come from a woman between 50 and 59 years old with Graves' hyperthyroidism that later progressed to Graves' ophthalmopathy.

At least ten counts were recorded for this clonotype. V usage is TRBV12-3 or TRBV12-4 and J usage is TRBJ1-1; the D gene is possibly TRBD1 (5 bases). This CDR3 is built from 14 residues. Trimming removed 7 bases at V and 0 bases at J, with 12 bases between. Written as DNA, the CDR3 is TGTGCCAGCATCACCCGGGGGGTGAACACTGAAGCTTTCTTT. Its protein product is CASITRGVNTEAFF.

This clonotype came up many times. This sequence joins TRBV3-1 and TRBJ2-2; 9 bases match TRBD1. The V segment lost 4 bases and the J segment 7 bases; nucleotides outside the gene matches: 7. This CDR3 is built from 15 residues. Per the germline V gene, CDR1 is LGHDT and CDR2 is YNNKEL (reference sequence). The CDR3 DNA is TGTGCCAGCAGCCCACGGACAGGGGAGAACGGGGAGCTGTTTTTT. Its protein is CASSPRTGENGELFF.

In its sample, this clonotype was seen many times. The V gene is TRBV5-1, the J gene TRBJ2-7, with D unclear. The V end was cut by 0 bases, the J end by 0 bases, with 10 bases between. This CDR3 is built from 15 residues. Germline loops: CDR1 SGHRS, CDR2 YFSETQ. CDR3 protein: CASSLGVQSSYEQYF. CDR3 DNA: TGCGCCAGCAGCTTGGGTGTACAGAGCTCCTACGAGCAGTACTTC.

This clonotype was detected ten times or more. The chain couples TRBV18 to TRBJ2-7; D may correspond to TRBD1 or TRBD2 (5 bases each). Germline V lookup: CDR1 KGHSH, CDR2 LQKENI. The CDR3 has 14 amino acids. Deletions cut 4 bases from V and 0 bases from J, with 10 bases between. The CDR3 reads CASSRDRSSYEQYF. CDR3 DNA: TGTGCCAGCTCACGGGACCGGAGCTCCTACGAGCAGTACTTC.

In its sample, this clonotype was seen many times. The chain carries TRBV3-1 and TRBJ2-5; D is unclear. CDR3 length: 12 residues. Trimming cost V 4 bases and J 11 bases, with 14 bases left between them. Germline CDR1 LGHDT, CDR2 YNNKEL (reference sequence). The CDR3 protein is CASSLRPGGQYF. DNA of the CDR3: TGTGCCAGCAGCCTGCGTCCAGGCGGACAGTACTTC.

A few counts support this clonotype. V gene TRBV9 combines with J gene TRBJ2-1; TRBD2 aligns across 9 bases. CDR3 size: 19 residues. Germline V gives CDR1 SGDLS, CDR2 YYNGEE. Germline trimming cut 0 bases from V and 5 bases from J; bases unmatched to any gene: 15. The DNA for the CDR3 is TGTGCCAGCAGCGTAGTGGGACTAGCCGAATCGGGGCATAACAATGAGCAGTTCTTC. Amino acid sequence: CASSVVGLAESGHNNEQFF.

The CDR3 region has the DNA TGTGCCAGCAGTACCTCACTAGCGGGAGGGCCGATGGGCACCGGGGAGCTGTTTTTT. Amino acid sequence: CASSTSLAGGPMGTGELFF. The V and J genes are TRBV6-2 or TRBV6-3 and TRBJ2-2; TRBD2 matches 13 bases. Germline V CDR1 and CDR2: MNHEY, SVGEGT. This CDR3 is built from 19 residues. Trimming at V came to 5 bases and at J to 4 bases, leaving 13 bases not matched to a gene.

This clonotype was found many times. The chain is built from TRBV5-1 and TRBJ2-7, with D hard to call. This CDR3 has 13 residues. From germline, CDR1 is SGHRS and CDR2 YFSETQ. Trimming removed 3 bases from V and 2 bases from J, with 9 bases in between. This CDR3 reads CASSSSRPYEQYF. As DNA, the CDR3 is TGCGCCAGCAGCTCTTCCCGCCCCTACGAGCAGTACTTC. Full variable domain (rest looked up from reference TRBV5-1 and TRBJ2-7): KAGVTQTPRYLIKTRGQQVTLSCSPISGHRSVSWYQQTPGQGLQFLFEYFSETQRNKGNFPGRFSGRQFSNSRSEMNVSTLELGDSALYLCASSSSRPYEQYFGPGTRLTVT.

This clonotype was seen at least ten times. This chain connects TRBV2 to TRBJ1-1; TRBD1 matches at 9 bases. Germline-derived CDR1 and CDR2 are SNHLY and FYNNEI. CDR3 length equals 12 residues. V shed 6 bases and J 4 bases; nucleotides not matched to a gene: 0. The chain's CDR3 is CASRTGGTEAFF. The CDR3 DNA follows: TGTGCCAGCAGGACAGGGGGCACTGAAGCTTTCTTT. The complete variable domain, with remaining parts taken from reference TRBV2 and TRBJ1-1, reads EPEVTQTPSHQVTQMGQEVILRCVPISNHLYFYWYRQILGQKVEFLVSFYNNEISEKSEIFDDQFSVERPDGSNFTLKIRSTKLEDSAMYFCASRTGGTEAFFGQGTRLTVV.

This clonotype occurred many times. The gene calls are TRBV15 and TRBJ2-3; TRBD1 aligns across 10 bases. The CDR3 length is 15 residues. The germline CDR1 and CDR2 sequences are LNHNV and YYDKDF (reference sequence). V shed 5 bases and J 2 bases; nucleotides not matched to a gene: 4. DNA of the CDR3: TGTGCCACCAGCGGGACAGGGGCGATCACAGATACGCAGTATTTT. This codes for CATSGTGAITDTQYF. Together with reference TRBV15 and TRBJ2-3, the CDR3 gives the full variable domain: DAMVIQNPRYQVTQFGKPVTLSCSQTLNHNVMYWYQQKSSQAPKLLFHYYDKDFNNEADTPDNFQSRRPNTSFCFLDIRSPGLGDTAMYLCATSGTGAITDTQYFGPGTRLTVL.

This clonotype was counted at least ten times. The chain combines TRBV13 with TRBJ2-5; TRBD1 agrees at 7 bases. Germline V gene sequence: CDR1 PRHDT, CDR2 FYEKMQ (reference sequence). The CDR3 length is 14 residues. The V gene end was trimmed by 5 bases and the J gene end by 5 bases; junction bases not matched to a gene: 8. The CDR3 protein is CASSPYRGLETQYF. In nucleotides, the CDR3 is TGTGCCAGCAGCCCGTACAGGGGTCTGGAGACCCAGTACTTC. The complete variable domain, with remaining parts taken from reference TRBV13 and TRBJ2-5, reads AAGVIQSPRHLIKEKRETATLKCYPIPRHDTVYWYQQGPGQDPQFLISFYEKMQSDKGSIPDRFSAQQFSDYHSELNMSSLELGDSALYFCASSPYRGLETQYFGPGTRLLVL.

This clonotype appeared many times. The CDR3: CASSFQGPMRNQPQHF. The CDR3 region has the DNA TGTGCCAGCAGTTTTCAGGGCCCAATGAGGAATCAGCCCCAGCATTTT. This chain links TRBV28 with TRBJ1-5, with D possibly being TRBD1 (5 bases). Germline V gene data show CDR1 as MDHEN and CDR2 as SYDVKM. This CDR3 region has 16 residues. V lost 3 bases to trimming and J lost 4 bases, with 16 bases between them.

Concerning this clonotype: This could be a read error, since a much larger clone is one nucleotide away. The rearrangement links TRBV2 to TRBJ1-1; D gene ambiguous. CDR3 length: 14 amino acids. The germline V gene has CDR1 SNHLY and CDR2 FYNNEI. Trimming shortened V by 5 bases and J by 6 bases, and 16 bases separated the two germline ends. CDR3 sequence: CASSSDGVNPEAFF. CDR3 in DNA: TGTGCCAGCAGTTCAGACGGGGTTAACCCTGAAGCTTTCTTT.

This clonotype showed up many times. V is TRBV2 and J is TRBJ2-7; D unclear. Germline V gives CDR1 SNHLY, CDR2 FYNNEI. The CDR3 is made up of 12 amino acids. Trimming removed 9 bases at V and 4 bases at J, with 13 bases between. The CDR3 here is CASVFQTYEQYF. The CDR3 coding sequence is TGTGCCAGTGTTTTCCAGACTTACGAGCAGTACTTC. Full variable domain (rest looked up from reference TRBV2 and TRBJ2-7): EPEVTQTPSHQVTQMGQEVILRCVPISNHLYFYWYRQILGQKVEFLVSFYNNEISEKSEIFDDQFSVERPDGSNFTLKIRSTKLEDSAMYFCASVFQTYEQYFGPGTRLTVT.

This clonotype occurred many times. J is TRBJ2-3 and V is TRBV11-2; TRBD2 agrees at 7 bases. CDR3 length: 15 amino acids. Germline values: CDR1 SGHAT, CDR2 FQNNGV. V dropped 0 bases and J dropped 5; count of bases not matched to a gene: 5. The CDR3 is CASSLEGSGLDTQYF. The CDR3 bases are TGTGCCAGCAGCTTAGAAGGTAGCGGGCTAGATACGCAGTATTTT.

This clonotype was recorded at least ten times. The CDR3 sequence: CASRASGTAPYGYTF. Written as DNA, the CDR3 is TGTGCCAGTAGGGCCTCTGGGACGGCTCCCTATGGCTACACCTTC. This chain connects TRBV10-3 to TRBJ1-2; possibly TRBD1 for D (5 bases). V lost 10 bases, J lost 4 bases, and 22 bases lay in between. Germline loops: CDR1 ENHRY, CDR2 SYGVKD. CDR3 length: 15 residues.

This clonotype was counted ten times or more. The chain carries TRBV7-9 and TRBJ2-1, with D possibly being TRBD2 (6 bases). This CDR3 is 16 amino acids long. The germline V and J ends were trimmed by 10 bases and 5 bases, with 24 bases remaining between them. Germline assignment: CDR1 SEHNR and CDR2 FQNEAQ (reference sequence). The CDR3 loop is CAILSLDDSGDNEQFF. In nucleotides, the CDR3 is TGTGCCATCCTGTCGTTAGATGATAGCGGTGACAATGAGCAGTTCTTC.

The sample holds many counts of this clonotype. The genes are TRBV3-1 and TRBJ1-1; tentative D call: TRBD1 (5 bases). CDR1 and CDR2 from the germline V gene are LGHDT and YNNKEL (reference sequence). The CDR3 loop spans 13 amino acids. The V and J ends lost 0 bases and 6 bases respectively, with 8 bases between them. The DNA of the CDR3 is TGTGCCAGCAGCCAAGAGAGGGGCGCTGAAGCTTTCTTT. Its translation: CASSQERGAEAFF.

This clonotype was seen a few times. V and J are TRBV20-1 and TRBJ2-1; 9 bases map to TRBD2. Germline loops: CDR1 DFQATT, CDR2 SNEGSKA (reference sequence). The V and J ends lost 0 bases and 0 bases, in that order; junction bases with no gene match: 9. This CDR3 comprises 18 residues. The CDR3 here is CSARDLGGLAFSYNEQFF. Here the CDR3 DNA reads TGCAGTGCTAGAGATCTGGGGGGACTAGCCTTCTCCTACAATGAGCAGTTCTTC.

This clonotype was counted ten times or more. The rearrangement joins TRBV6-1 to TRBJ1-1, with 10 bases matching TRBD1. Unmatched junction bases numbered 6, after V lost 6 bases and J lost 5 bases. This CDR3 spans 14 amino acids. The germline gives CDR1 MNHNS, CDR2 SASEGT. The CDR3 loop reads CASRATGGWTEAFF. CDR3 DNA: TGTGCCAGCAGAGCGACAGGGGGCTGGACTGAAGCTTTCTTT.

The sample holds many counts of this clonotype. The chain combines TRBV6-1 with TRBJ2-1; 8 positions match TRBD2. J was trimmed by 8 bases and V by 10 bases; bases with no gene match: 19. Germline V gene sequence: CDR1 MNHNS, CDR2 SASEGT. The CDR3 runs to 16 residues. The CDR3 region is CAIRPRGGRGNDEQFF. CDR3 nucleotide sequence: TGTGCCATCCGCCCCCGGGGGGGGAGAGGGAATGATGAGCAGTTCTTC.

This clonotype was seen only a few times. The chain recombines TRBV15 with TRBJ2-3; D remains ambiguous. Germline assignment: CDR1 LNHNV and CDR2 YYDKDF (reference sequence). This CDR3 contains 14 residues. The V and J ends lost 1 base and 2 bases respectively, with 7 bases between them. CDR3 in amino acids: CATSRAPFTDTQYF. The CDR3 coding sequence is TGTGCCACCAGCAGAGCGCCCTTCACAGATACGCAGTATTTT. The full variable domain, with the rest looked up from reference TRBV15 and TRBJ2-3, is DAMVIQNPRYQVTQFGKPVTLSCSQTLNHNVMYWYQQKSSQAPKLLFHYYDKDFNNEADTPDNFQSRRPNTSFCFLDIRSPGLGDTAMYLCATSRAPFTDTQYFGPGTRLTVL.

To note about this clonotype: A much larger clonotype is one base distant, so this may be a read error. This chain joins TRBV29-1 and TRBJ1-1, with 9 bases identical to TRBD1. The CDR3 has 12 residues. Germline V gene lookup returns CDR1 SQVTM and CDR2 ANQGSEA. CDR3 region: CSVPDRGAEASF. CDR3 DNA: TGCAGCGTGCCGGACAGGGGAGCTGAAGCTTCCTTT.

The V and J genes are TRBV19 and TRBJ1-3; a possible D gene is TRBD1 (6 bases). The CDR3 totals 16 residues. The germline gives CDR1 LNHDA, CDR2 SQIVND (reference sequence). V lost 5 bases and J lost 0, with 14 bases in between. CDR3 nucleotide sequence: TGTGCCAGTAGTTGGCCTACAGGGATCTCTGGAAACACCATATATTTT. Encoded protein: CASSWPTGISGNTIYF.